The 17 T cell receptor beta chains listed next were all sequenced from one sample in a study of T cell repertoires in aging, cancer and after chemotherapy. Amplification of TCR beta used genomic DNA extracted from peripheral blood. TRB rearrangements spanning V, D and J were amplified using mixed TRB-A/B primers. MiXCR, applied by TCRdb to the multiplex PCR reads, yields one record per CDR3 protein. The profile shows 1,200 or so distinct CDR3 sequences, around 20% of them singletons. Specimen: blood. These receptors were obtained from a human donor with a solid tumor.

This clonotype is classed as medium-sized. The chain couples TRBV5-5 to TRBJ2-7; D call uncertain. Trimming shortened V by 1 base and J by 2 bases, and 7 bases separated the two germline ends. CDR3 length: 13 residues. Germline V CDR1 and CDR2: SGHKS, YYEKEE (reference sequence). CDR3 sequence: CASSLSWTYEQYF. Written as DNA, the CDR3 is TGTGCCAGCAGCTTGTCCTGGACCTACGAGCAGTACTTC.

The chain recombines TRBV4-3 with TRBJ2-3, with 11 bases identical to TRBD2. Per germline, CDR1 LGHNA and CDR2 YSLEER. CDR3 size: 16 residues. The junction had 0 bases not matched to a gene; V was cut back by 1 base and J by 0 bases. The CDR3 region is CASSQVAGGSTDTQYF. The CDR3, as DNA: TGCGCCAGCAGCCAAGTAGCGGGGGGGAGCACAGATACGCAGTATTTT.

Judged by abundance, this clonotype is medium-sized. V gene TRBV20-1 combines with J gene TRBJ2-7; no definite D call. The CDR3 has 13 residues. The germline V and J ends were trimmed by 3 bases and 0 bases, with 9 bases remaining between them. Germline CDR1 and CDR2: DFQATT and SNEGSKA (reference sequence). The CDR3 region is CSARGAYSYEQYF. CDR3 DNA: TGCAGTGCTAGGGGCGCTTACTCCTACGAGCAGTACTTC.

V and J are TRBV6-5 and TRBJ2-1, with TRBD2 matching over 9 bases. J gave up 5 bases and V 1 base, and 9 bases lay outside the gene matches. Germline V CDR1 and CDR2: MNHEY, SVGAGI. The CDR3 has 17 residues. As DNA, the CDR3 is TGTGCCAGCAGTTACTGGCCCCTAGCGGGGAGGCACAATGAGCAGTTCTTC. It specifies CASSYWPLAGRHNEQFF.

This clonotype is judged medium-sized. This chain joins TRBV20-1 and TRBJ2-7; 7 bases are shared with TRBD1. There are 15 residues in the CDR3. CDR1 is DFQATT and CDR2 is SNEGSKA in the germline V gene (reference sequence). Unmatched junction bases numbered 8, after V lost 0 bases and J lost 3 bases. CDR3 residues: CSARDRQGLVYEQYF. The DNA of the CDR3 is TGCAGTGCTAGAGATCGACAGGGTCTTGTCTACGAGCAGTACTTC.

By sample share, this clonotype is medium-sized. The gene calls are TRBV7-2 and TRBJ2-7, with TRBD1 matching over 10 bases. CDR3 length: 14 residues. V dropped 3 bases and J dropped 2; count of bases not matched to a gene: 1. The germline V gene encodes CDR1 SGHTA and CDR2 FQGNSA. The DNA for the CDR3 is TGTGCCAGCAGCTTGGGGACAGGGGCCTACGAGCAGTACTTC. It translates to CASSLGTGAYEQYF.

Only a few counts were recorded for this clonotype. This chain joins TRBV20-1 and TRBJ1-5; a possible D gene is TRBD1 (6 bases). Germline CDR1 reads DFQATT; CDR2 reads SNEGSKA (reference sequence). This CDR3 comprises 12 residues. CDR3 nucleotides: TGCAGCATTACAGGGCCTTATCAGCCCCAGCATTTT. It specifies CSITGPYQPQHF.

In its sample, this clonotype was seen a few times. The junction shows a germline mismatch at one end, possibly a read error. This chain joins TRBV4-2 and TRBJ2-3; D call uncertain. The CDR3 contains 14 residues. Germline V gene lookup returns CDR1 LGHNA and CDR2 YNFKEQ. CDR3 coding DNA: TGCGCCAGCAGCCAAGCGAATCTTCCAGATACGCAGTATTTT. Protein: CASSQANLPDTQYF.

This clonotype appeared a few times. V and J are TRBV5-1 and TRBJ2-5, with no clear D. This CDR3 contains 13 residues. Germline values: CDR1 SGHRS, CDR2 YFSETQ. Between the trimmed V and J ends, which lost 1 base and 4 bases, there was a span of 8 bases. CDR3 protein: CASSLTPPETQYF. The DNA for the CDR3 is TGCGCCAGCAGCTTGACTCCTCCAGAGACCCAGTACTTC.

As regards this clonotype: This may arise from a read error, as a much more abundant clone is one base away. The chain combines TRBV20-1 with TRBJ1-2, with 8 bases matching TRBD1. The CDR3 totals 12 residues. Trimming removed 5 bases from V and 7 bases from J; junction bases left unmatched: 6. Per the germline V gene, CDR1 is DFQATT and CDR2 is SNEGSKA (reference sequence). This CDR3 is CSARTGNGGYTF. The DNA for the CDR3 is TGCAGTGCTCGGACAGGGAATGGTGGCTACACCTTC.

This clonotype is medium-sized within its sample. As DNA, the CDR3 is TGTGCCAGTAGTATGGATGTGTGGGGCGACAATGAGCAGTTCTTC. Translation gives CASSMDVWGDNEQFF. This chain joins TRBV19 and TRBJ2-1; perhaps TRBD1 as D (5 bases). The germline V and J ends were trimmed by 3 bases and 5 bases, with 14 bases remaining between them. The germline V gene encodes CDR1 LNHDA and CDR2 SQIVND (reference sequence). This CDR3 is built from 15 residues. Drawing the rest from reference TRBV19 and TRBJ2-1, the complete variable domain is DGGITQSPKYLFRKEGQNVTLSCEQNLNHDAMYWYRQDPGQGLRLIYYSQIVNDFQKGDIAEGYSVSREKKESFPLTVTSAQKNPTAFYLCASSMDVWGDNEQFFGPGTRLTVL.

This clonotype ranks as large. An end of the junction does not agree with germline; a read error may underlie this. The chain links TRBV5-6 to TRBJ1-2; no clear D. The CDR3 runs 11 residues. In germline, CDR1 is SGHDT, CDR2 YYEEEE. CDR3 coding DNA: TGTGCCAGCAGCTCTAAGTATGGCTACACCTTC. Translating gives CASSSKYGYTF.

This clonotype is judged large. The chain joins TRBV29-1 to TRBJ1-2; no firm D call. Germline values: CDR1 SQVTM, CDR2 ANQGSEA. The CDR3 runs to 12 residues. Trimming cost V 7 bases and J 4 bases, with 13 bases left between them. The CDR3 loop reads CSAGQSSYGYTF. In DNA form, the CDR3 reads TGCAGCGCCGGGCAGTCGAGCTATGGCTACACCTTC.

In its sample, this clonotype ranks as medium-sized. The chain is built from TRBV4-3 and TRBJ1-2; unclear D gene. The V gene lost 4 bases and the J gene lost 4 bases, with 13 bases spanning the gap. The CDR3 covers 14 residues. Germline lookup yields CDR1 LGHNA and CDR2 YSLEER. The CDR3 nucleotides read TGCGCCAGCAGCCGTACTGGGCAGTCCTATGGCTACACCTTC. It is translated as CASSRTGQSYGYTF.

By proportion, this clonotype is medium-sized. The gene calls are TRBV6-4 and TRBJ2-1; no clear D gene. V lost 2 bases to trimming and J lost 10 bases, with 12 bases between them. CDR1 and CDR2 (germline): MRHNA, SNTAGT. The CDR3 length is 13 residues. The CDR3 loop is CASSDEAISEQFF. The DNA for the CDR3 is TGTGCCAGCAGTGACGAAGCTATAAGCGAGCAGTTCTTC.

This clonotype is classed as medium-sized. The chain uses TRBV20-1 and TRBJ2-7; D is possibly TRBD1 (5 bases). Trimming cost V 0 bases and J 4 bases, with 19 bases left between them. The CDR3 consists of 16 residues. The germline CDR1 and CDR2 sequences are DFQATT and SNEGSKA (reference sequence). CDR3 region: CSARDRDGPGRYEQYF. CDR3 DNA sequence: TGCAGTGCTAGAGACCGCGATGGTCCAGGGCGATACGAGCAGTACTTC.

CDR3 coding DNA: TGTGCCATCACGCACAGGCGGCTTACTGGGGCCAACGTCCTGACTTTC. Amino acids: CAITHRRLTGANVLTF. This chain joins TRBV6-5 and TRBJ2-6, with D tentatively TRBD1 (5 bases). Looked up from germline, CDR1 is MNHEY and CDR2 is SVGAGI. The CDR3 totals 16 residues. V lost 10 bases to trimming and J lost 2 bases, with 18 bases between them.